The 30 T cell receptor beta chains given below trace back to one sample, sequenced in a study of graft-versus-host responses after intestinal transplantation. Assay: immunoSEQ multiplex PCR; the TCRdb copy retains only in-frame clones and omits some. This sample has about 120,000 clones; approximately 92% occur once, and the top ten carry more than 0.1%. No cognate antigen is known for these TCRs. The material sequenced was unstimulated CD4+ T cells sorted from spleen or lymph node cells, taken before intestinal transplant. The receptor set was obtained from a human donor who received an intestinal transplant.

This CDR3 reads CASSLVAAGRMGKGYTF. The CDR3 bases are TGTGCCAGCAGCTTAGTGGCTGCTGGCAGGATGGGGAAAGGCTACACCTTC. The rearrangement uses TRBV11-2 and TRBJ1-2; no reliable D call. Germline V gene sequence: CDR1 SGHAT, CDR2 FQNNGV. Trimming cost V 1 base and J 8 bases, with 23 bases left between them. The CDR3 is 17 amino acids.

The gene calls are TRBV9 and TRBJ1-3, with 10 bases fitting TRBD1. The CDR3 contains 18 residues. V lost 4 bases and J lost 0; bases outside the gene matches: 10. Germline CDR1 is SGDLS and CDR2 is YYNGEE. The CDR3 sequence: CASSRTRDRGLSGNTIYF. In DNA form, the CDR3 reads TGTGCCAGCAGCCGAACAAGGGACAGGGGACTCTCTGGAAACACCATATATTTT. The variable domain in full, completed from reference TRBV9 and TRBJ1-3, reads DSGVTQTPKHLITATGQRVTLRCSPRSGDLSVYWYQQSLDQGLQFLIQYYNGEERAKGNILERFSAQQFPDLHSELNLSSLELGDSALYFCASSRTRDRGLSGNTIYFGEGSWLTVV.

The table lists this clone with a count of one. The chain uses TRBV2 and TRBJ2-1; 11 bases fit TRBD1. The CDR3 contains 15 residues. The junction had 10 bases not matched to a gene; V was cut back by 7 bases and J by 8 bases. Germline assignment: CDR1 SNHLY and CDR2 FYNNEI. The CDR3 coding sequence is TGTGCCAGCACCTTGGACAGGGGGCGTTGGGATGAGCAGTTCTTC. Protein sequence: CASTLDRGRWDEQFF. Complete variable domain (other parts from reference TRBV2 and TRBJ2-1): EPEVTQTPSHQVTQMGQEVILRCVPISNHLYFYWYRQILGQKVEFLVSFYNNEISEKSEIFDDQFSVERPDGSNFTLKIRSTKLEDSAMYFCASTLDRGRWDEQFFGPGTRLTVL.

The chain couples TRBV5-1 to TRBJ1-3, with D unresolved. The CDR3 has 14 amino acids. Germline loops: CDR1 SGHRS, CDR2 YFSETQ. V lost 5 bases and J 0 bases, leaving 9 bases between the germline ends. CDR3 coding DNA: TGCGCCAGCAGGGAACAGAGCTCTGGAAACACCATATATTTT. This gives the protein CASREQSSGNTIYF.

The chain links TRBV7-3 to TRBJ1-5; no clear D gene. This CDR3 has 13 residues. The germline V gene has CDR1 SGHTA and CDR2 FQGTGA. V was cut by 5 bases and J by 5 bases, with 10 bases left in between. This CDR3 reads CASSPSKDQPQHF. In nucleotides, the CDR3 is TGTGCCAGCAGCCCGTCGAAAGATCAGCCCCAGCATTTT.

The chain's CDR3 is CASRGGRPLGEQFF. The CDR3, as DNA: TGTGCCAGCAGGGGCGGGAGGCCCCTTGGAGAGCAGTTCTTC. The chain is built from TRBV6-5 and TRBJ2-1; the match to TRBD2 covers 8 bases. The germline CDR1 and CDR2 sequences are MNHEY and SVGAGI. J lost 10 bases, V lost 6 bases, and 11 bases had no gene match. CDR3 length: 14 residues.

The genes are TRBV5-5 and TRBJ2-1, with 10 bases aligning to TRBD2. The CDR3 sequence is 16 residues long. Trimming removed 1 base from V and 4 bases from J; junction bases left unmatched: 5. The germline gives CDR1 SGHKS, CDR2 YYEKEE (reference sequence). CDR3 amino acids: CASSLTGLAEYNEQFF. The CDR3 DNA is TGTGCCAGCAGCTTGACCGGACTAGCGGAGTACAATGAGCAGTTCTTC.

This rearrangement joins TRBV28 to TRBJ2-3; D is uncertain. V dropped 9 bases and J dropped 2 bases, with 12 bases sitting between them. The germline V gene encodes CDR1 MDHEN and CDR2 SYDVKM. The CDR3 loop spans 13 amino acids. CDR3 DNA sequence: TGTGCCAGTACCATCACAGACACAGATACGCAGTATTTT. Translating it yields CASTITDTDTQYF.

The chain links TRBV28 to TRBJ1-2; TRBD1 is a possible D gene (5 bases). Trimming removed 2 bases from V and 6 bases from J, with 13 bases in between. CDR1 is MDHEN and CDR2 is SYDVKM in the germline V gene. The length of the CDR3 is 14 residues. CDR3 DNA sequence: TGTGCCAGCAGTTTAGTCCAGGGAGGGAATGGCTACACCTTC. Protein product: CASSLVQGGNGYTF.

The chain combines TRBV5-1 with TRBJ2-7; TRBD1 matches 8 bases. CDR1 and CDR2 (germline): SGHRS, YFSETQ. This CDR3 contains 13 residues. Losses at the gene ends were 6 bases for V and 3 bases for J; bases not matched to a gene: 5. The CDR3 DNA reads as TGCGCCAGCAAAAGAGACAGGGGCTACGAGCAGTACTTC. Amino acid sequence: CASKRDRGYEQYF.

This clone was observed a handful of times. The V call is TRBV10-2, the J call TRBJ2-5; 9 nucleotides match TRBD2. CDR3 length: 13 residues. Germline V CDR1 and CDR2: WSHSY, SAAADI. The J segment lost 5 bases and the V segment lost 7 bases, leaving 5 bases of the junction unmatched. The DNA for the CDR3 is TGCGCCAGCATGGGACTAGCCTTGGAGACCCAGTACTTC. Residues: CASMGLALETQYF.

The chain combines TRBV6-1 with TRBJ2-7, with D possibly being TRBD1 (6 bases). Trimming cost V 6 bases and J 1 base, with 10 bases left between them. From germline, CDR1 is MNHNS and CDR2 SASEGT. This CDR3 comprises 13 residues. CDR3 nucleotides: TGTGCCAGCAGACCGGGACAATCCTACGAGCAGTACTTC. It encodes CASRPGQSYEQYF.

The chain recombines TRBV9 with TRBJ2-2; D may be TRBD2 (5 bases). CDR3 length equals 13 residues. V was shortened by 6 bases and J by 1 base, with 7 bases between the two germline ends. Germline CDR1 SGDLS, CDR2 YYNGEE. CDR3 sequence reads: CASNRGNTGELFF. The DNA of the CDR3 is TGTGCCAGCAACCGGGGGAACACCGGGGAGCTGTTTTTT.

The chain carries TRBV7-9 and TRBJ1-3, with unresolved D. This CDR3 has 17 amino acids. Germline assignment: CDR1 SEHNR and CDR2 FQNEAQ (reference sequence). Trimming left V 2 bases short and J 3 bases short, with 17 bases between. CDR3 sequence: CASSLTPILAGGNTIYF. The CDR3 DNA is TGTGCCAGCAGCTTAACCCCGATACTGGCCGGTGGAAACACCATATATTTT.

The chain is built from TRBV25-1 and TRBJ2-7; D not resolved. Per germline, CDR1 MGHDK and CDR2 SYGVNS. The CDR3 is made up of 13 amino acids. Trimming stripped 4 bases from V and 5 bases from J, with 12 bases between. The CDR3 loop is CASSVSGGDEQYF. For the CDR3, the DNA is TGTGCCAGCAGTGTTTCGGGTGGCGACGAGCAGTACTTC.

CDR3 sequence (DNA): TGTGCTAGTGGTTCGCCCTGGGGGACAGGCCCGGGCTATGGCTACACCTTC. Translating it yields CASGSPWGTGPGYGYTF. The rearrangement joins TRBV12-5 to TRBJ1-2, with 8 positions matching TRBD1. The germline gives CDR1 LGHNT, CDR2 FRNRAP. The CDR3 contains 17 residues. Germline trimming cut 4 bases from V and 4 bases from J; bases unmatched to any gene: 14.

This rearrangement joins TRBV4-2 to TRBJ2-1; no definite D call. Trimming stripped 4 bases from V and 8 bases from J, with 24 bases between. CDR1 and CDR2 (germline): LGHNA, YNFKEQ. This CDR3 spans 17 amino acids. CDR3 coding DNA: TGTGCCAGCAGCCCAACCGGCGAGGCGAAACCACCACATGAGCAGTTCTTC. It is translated as CASSPTGEAKPPHEQFF.

The chain has TRBV29-1 and TRBJ2-7, with TRBD2 matching over 9 bases. CDR3 length: 12 amino acids. Trimming cost V 3 bases and J 4 bases; bases outside gene matches: 1. The V gene's germline CDR1 is SQVTM and CDR2 ANQGSEA. Written as DNA, the CDR3 is TGCAGCGTTGATAGCGGGAGTTACGAGCAGTACTTC. Translating it yields CSVDSGSYEQYF.

The DNA of the CDR3 is TGTGCCAGCAGCTCGGGACTAGCGGGCGGGGAGCTGTTTTTT. Translation: CASSSGLAGGELFF. The V gene is TRBV7-3, the J gene TRBJ2-2; 12 bases map to TRBD2. V lost 4 bases and J lost 7; bases outside the gene matches: 1. The CDR3 has 14 residues. Germline CDR1 is SGHTA and CDR2 is FQGTGA.

The chain uses TRBV6-5 and TRBJ2-3; possibly TRBD1 or TRBD2 for D (6 bases each). CDR1 and CDR2 from the germline V gene are MNHEY and SVGAGI. The CDR3 runs 14 residues. Trimming cost V 8 bases and J 3 bases, with 15 bases left between them. The CDR3 sequence: CASVPRRGTDTQYF. The CDR3 DNA follows: TGTGCCAGCGTCCCGCGGAGGGGGACAGATACGCAGTATTTT.

This clone was seen only once. J is TRBJ2-1 and V is TRBV28; 8 bases are shared with TRBD2. The CDR3 consists of 15 residues. V trimming: 3 bases; J trimming: 4 bases; junction bases outside the gene matches: 5. Germline loops: CDR1 MDHEN, CDR2 SYDVKM. CDR3 residues: CASSFSGGRYNEQFF. The CDR3 DNA reads TGTGCCAGCAGTTTCTCGGGAGGGCGTTACAATGAGCAGTTCTTC.

V is TRBV25-1 and J is TRBJ2-7; D is possibly TRBD1 (5 bases). Germline CDR1 reads MGHDK; CDR2 reads SYGVNS. The CDR3 totals 13 residues. V was pared by 4 bases and J by 6 bases, with 13 bases between. CDR3 amino acids: CASSAREVGEQYF. CDR3 bases: TGTGCCAGCAGTGCCAGGGAAGTTGGCGAGCAGTACTTC.

There are a few counts of this clone. The chain is built from TRBV18 and TRBJ2-5; either TRBD1 or TRBD2 may fit D (5 bases each). This CDR3 has 12 residues. V was shortened by 6 bases and J by 4 bases, with 9 bases between the two germline ends. Germline CDR1 reads KGHSH; CDR2 reads LQKENI. CDR3: CASSRDRETQYF. The CDR3 DNA reads TGTGCCAGCTCTAGGGACCGAGAGACCCAGTACTTC.

The chain couples TRBV5-1 to TRBJ1-1; D is unresolved. The CDR3 runs 18 residues. Germline CDR1 is SGHRS and CDR2 is YFSETQ. V was shortened by 4 bases and J by 0 bases, with 22 bases between the two germline ends. The CDR3 sequence is CASSRMTGRPDLNTEAFF. CDR3 DNA sequence: TGCGCCAGCAGCCGAATGACGGGCCGGCCAGACTTGAACACTGAAGCTTTCTTT.

The chain is built from TRBV23-1 and TRBJ1-4, with D possibly being TRBD1 (6 bases). TRBV23-1 is known as an ORF, though its function is uncertain. Trimming left V 10 bases short and J 8 bases short, with 20 bases between. This CDR3 is built from 14 residues. In DNA form, the CDR3 reads TGCGCCACCGGGACACCCGGAAATGGCGAAAAACTGTTTTTT. It encodes CATGTPGNGEKLFF.

The chain is built from TRBV6-5 and TRBJ1-1, with D maybe TRBD1 (5 bases). This CDR3 is 13 amino acids long. V shed 4 bases and J shed 5 bases, with 11 bases lying between them. Germline V gene data show CDR1 as MNHEY and CDR2 as SVGAGI. This chain's CDR3 is CASSSLGHTEAFF. The CDR3 DNA reads as TGTGCCAGCAGTTCGCTCGGACATACTGAAGCTTTCTTT.

The chain joins TRBV11-2 to TRBJ2-3; unclear D gene. CDR1 is SGHAT, CDR2 FQNNGV, per germline. CDR3 length: 13 amino acids. The germline V and J ends were trimmed by 5 bases and 0 bases, with 6 bases remaining between them. The DNA for the CDR3 is TGTGCCAGCAGCCTCCCCAGCACAGATACGCAGTATTTT. Its protein is CASSLPSTDTQYF.

As for this clone: At one end the junction does not follow the germline gene, possibly because of a read error. The V call is TRBV7-7, the J call TRBJ2-3; 9 nucleotides agree with TRBD1. Looked up from germline, CDR1 is SSHAT and CDR2 is FNYEAQ (reference sequence). The CDR3 runs 14 residues. CDR3 in amino acids: CASSIDRGADTQYF. The CDR3 DNA reads as TGTGCTAGCAGTATAGACAGGGGGGCAGATACGCAGTATTTT.

The rearrangement links TRBV5-1 to TRBJ2-6; TRBD1 matches 8 bases. The CDR3 consists of 16 residues. CDR1 SGHRS and CDR2 YFSETQ come from the germline V gene. Losses at the gene ends were 4 bases for V and 0 bases for J; bases not matched to a gene: 3. CDR3: CASSGDRSSGANVLTF. The CDR3 region has the DNA TGCGCCAGCAGCGGGGACAGGAGCTCTGGGGCCAACGTCCTGACTTTC.

This clone was counted between two and nine times. The chain employs TRBV28 and TRBJ1-3; 7 nucleotides align to TRBD1. CDR3 length: 15 residues. CDR1 MDHEN and CDR2 SYDVKM come from the germline V gene. V lost 2 bases and J lost 1; bases outside the gene matches: 2. In DNA, the CDR3 is TGTGCCAGCAGTTTAGAGGGGGCATCTGGAAACACCATATATTTT. Its protein product is CASSLEGASGNTIYF.